One and the same sample provided the 2 T cell receptor beta chains below, sequenced in a study of blood T cell repertoires in COVID-19. Produced via immunoSEQ multiplex PCR; TCRdb's table is partial and in-frame only. In the table there are 200,000 to 250,000 clones, approximately 78% of which are singletons. Sequencing was performed on peripheral blood. The origin of the receptors is a woman aged 80 or over with COVID-19, enrolled during active disease.

The rearrangement joins TRBV3-1 (or the pseudogene TRBV3-2) to TRBJ2-1; 11 positions match TRBD2. Losses at the gene ends were 4 bases for V and 7 bases for J; bases not matched to a gene: 6. In germline, CDR1 is LGHDT, CDR2 YNNKEL (reference sequence). CDR3 length: 15 residues. The DNA of the CDR3 is TGTGCCAGCAGCCTCCTAGCGGGGGGAACAAATGAGCAGTTCTTC. This translates into CASSLLAGGTNEQFF.

The rearrangement links TRBV7-9 to TRBJ1-1; D not resolved. The CDR3 totals 14 residues. Germline values: CDR1 SEHNR, CDR2 FQNEAQ (reference sequence). The ends were cut back, 5 bases at V and 0 bases at J, with 10 bases in the middle. CDR3 DNA sequence: TGTGCCAGCAGCCCCCAAACTTTGAACACTGAAGCTTTCTTT. This gives the protein CASSPQTLNTEAFF. The full variable domain, with the rest looked up from reference TRBV7-9 and TRBJ1-1, is DTGVSQNPRHKITKRGQNVTFRCDPISEHNRLYWYRQTLGQGPEFLTYFQNEAQLEKSRLLSDRFSAERPKGSFSTLEIQRTEQGDSAMYLCASSPQTLNTEAFFGQGTRLTVV.